This T cell receptor beta chain was captured by sequencing in a study of cytomegalovirus exposure and HLA in healthy donors listed by TCRdb under 2017. Broadly, across the study: In an earlier analysis of roughly 590 of the donors, around 300 Gb of sequence data and 90 million to 130 million unique TCR beta sequences from 180 million or so T cells were reported. In a later genetic analysis, genome-wide SNP genotypes for 398 of the 666 donors were used, and that subset was treated as a discovery cohort. All discovery cohort repertoires had been generated using a single sequencing platform. A separate validation cohort of about 110 different subjects was used in addition to the 666-subject first cohort. Of the 350 to 400 genotyped donors, around 81% fell in the genetic ancestry cluster associated with self-reported Caucasian donors. Class I and class II HLA loci were covered by the typing at four-digit resolution. In a later analysis, previously published TCR beta repertoires from fewer than 750 donors were re-analyzed and high-resolution HLA genotyping was added so that TCR occurrence patterns could be studied. The T cell repertoires of some 670 subjects were profiled by immunosequencing and related to cytomegalovirus serostatus. Among roughly 400 genotyped donors of the cohort, an average of roughly 230,000 unique TCR beta nucleotide sequences was sequenced per donor, of which roughly 18% were non-productive. An earlier analysis of around 580 of the donors used high-throughput TCR beta sequencing to judge whether each TCR beta V gene segment behaved as functional or pseudogenic. Several DR-DQ haplotypes were handled as single units for association and clustering, since linkage in the cohort was strong. Rather than using new phenotypic data, the later analysis identified candidate immune exposures from TCR beta sequences and from how often those sequences occurred across donors. Donor age, sex, ethnicity and CMV serostatus were compiled together with the repertoire data. To predict cytomegalovirus infection status, the study combined high-throughput TCR immunosequencing, statistical association of individual TCRs with disease status, and machine learning. The study aimed to test whether cataloging public T cell receptors could reveal signatures of past pathogen exposure. An early release that covered roughly 600 HLA-typed donors contained approximately 300 gigabases of sequencing data and tens of millions of unique TCR sequences. The number of typed donors differed by locus: roughly 629-640 for A, B, C, DRB1 and DQB1; some 540 for DQA1; around 610 for DPA1; and some 450 for DPB1.

The cohort was made up of approximately 670 healthy bone marrow donors. Cohort members were all nominally healthy when sampled, although unrecorded immune exposures were likely present. The donor was CMV seronegative and belonged to the group of 352 seronegative cohort members. A peripheral blood sample was provided by each donor, and peripheral blood mononuclear cells were used for TCR beta sequencing. The Qiagen DNeasy Blood Extraction Kit was used to extract genomic DNA from the blood cell samples. As concerns this clone: Its antigen remains undetermined. No base quality information exists; no much larger clone differs at one position.

The investigation overall reported the following: A later analysis found that most CMV-associated TCR beta chains appeared HLA-restricted, with HLA associations seemingly driven largely by CMV exposure. In vitro tests confirmed that a few of the cytomegalovirus-associated TCR beta chains recognize cytomegalovirus antigens. In this cohort, only TCR beta chains were sequenced, and detectable features were limited by the absence of alpha or paired-chain data. A later analysis found that HLA-associated TCR beta chains were more clonally expanded and had lower generation probabilities than equally common non-associated chains. Cytomegalovirus status was reported to be diagnosed by the classifier with high specificity and sensitivity in both the original and validation cohorts. In a later analysis, several top co-occurrence clusters were reported to appear linked to parvovirus B19, influenza, CMV and Epstein-Barr virus. In an earlier analysis of about 550 of the donors, most TCR beta V segments were observed in productive rearrangements about 90% or about 30% of the time, broadly matching IMGT annotations. In the study, roughly 160 TCR beta chains were listed as associated with cytomegalovirus. When HLA alleles, especially DR and DQ, strongly co-occurred, attributing TCR associations to individual alleles was difficult. Correlated functional status among segregating V segments might be attributable to linkage disequilibrium, but an unknown experimental factor could not be ruled out. A further reported finding was that TCR beta sequences accurately predicted the HLA-A and HLA-B alleles for most subjects in the first cohort. Presence/absence analyses assumed roughly uniform sequencing depth across donors, an assumption that may not hold. Immune exposure information for the cohort was limited to CMV serostatus. A later analysis found that TCR association rates varied across HLA loci, with DRB1 alleles showing the most associated TCRs and HLA-C alleles the fewest. Because counts were too low, roughly 16 rarely observed V segments, including chromosome 9 orphons, were excluded from the earlier analysis of 587 of the donors. A later genetic analysis associated a missense DCLRE1C variant with V-gene and J-gene trimming of TCR beta chains, and an independent cohort replicated the association. Most TCR sequences were observed very rarely across donors, whereas some public TCRs were present in many individuals. HLA typing was unavailable for some donors at each locus, so association tests used only the typed subset. Because the 87-base-pair reads could not distinguish some IMGT-functional V segments, including TRBV6-2 and TRBV6-3, those segments were excluded. A later genetic analysis reported fewer N-insertions in productive TCRs among donors in an Asian-associated ancestry cluster than the roughly 690-donor mean. At a false discovery rate of 0.05, a later analysis linked 16,000 or so TCR beta sequences to specific HLA alleles. The sequencing pipeline was judged likely to have produced a cluster of highly shared sequence variants as a technical artifact. The authors suggested that the approach could potentially be extended to other disease states and immunological phenotypes.

Library preparation used the immunoSEQ multiplex PCR assay. For the multiplex PCR, a mixture combining 60 forward primers for TCR Vbeta segments and 13 reverse primers for TCR Jbeta segments was used. The CDR3 region of rearranged TCR beta genes was amplified from genomic DNA with a multiplex PCR assay. The Illumina HiSeq System was used to sequence the amplified TCR beta libraries as 87-base-pair reads. The paper's data handling went like this. A later analysis counted about 82 million unique TCR beta chains across the 690 or so repertoires, and 9 million to 14 million of these chains were shared by at least two donors. Raw reads were error-corrected and collapsed into unique sequences by a nearest-neighbor algorithm in which closely related sequences were merged to remove PCR and sequencing errors. Alignment of CDR3 sequences to IMGT reference sequences was used to assign V, D and J gene segments. For a sequence to be retained, a match of at least six nucleotides was required to both a V gene segment and a J gene segment. A rearrangement was called productive if the CDR3 had no stop codons and remained in frame with V and J, and every other rearrangement was called non-productive. CDR3 was defined by IMGT convention, running from the second conserved V-encoded cysteine to the conserved J-encoded phenylalanine. The earlier analysis of some 600 of the donors excluded sequences that lacked an unambiguous match to a single V gene segment. In an earlier analysis of 450 to 750 of the donors, a V segment was called functional when productive rearrangements were above 56.7%, and segregating when the standard deviation between donors exceeded 5%. To diagnose cytomegalovirus status from the catalog of TCR beta chain sequences, a statistical classification framework was built. V and J gene assignment, in a later analysis, came from comparing TCR nucleotide sequences with IMGT/GENE-DB human TR gene sequences. A later analysis assigned CDR3 sequences and most-parsimonious VDJ recombination scenarios with the TCRdist pipeline. In a later analysis, every TCR beta chain was defined by the combination of its CDR3 amino acid sequence and its V-gene family, and reads without a unique V-gene family were dropped. As a way to deal with suspected cross-contamination and a sequencing artifact, a later analysis dropped 592 nucleotide sequences that were highly shared and had low generation probability. In a later analysis, a clonal expansion index was calculated for each public chain from normalized within-repertoire ranks of inferred template counts. In a later analysis, generation probabilities were computed with a VDJ recombination model fitted to out-of-frame rearrangements, and the resulting probabilities were checked against IGoR. In a later analysis, hypergeometric tests were used to score TCR-TCR, TCR-HLA and TCR-CMV co-occurrence, with a repertoire-size bias correction applied to TCR pairs. In a later analysis, false discovery rates were estimated by permuting HLA or CMV assignments 20 times. A later analysis grouped co-occurring TCRs with DBSCAN, adding TCRdist sequence similarity when clustering within HLA-allele-positive subsets. Repertoires with fewer than 30,000 or more than 120,000 public chains, plus five repertoires with anomalous nucleotide sharing, were excluded from co-occurrence clustering. The source is immuneACCESS, and TCRdb retained only in-frame sequences with V and J called. Part of the clones is not carried over; for the studies checked, unresolved V genes explain less than half of this, and the remainder is unexplained. Clone size and V and J calls were adopted from that table, with D and trimming inferred from the DNA. The sample table records roughly 140,000 clones; approximately 81% of these occur just once. Clones ranked in the top ten supply 2% to 2.5% of the sample.

The CDR3 sequence holds 17 residues, the cysteine and phenylalanine included. The sequence is cut down to CDR3 DNA, 51 bases in frame from base 1. The germline V gene provides CDR1 MNHNS and CDR2 SASEGT. Ends trimmed: V by 4 bases, J by 4 bases; bases unmatched to a gene: 14. The sequencing sample was made of PBMCs. This receptor was taken from a boy aged 2 to 10 in good health and CMV-seronegative. Here the chain combines TRBV6-1 and TRBJ2-7, with 9 bases matching TRBD1. The CDR3 region has the sequence CASSVPGQGTGFYEQYF. The nucleotide sequence reads as follows: TGTGCCAGCAGTGTCCCGGGACAGGGTACGGGATTTTACGAGCAGTACTTC.